This T cell receptor beta chain was documented in a study of monozygotic twins with inflammatory bowel disease. The CDR3 totals 17 residues. Germline CDR1 is LGHNA and CDR2 is YSLEER. Reprocessing the 5' RACE reads, TCRdb reports a single entry for every CDR3 protein and omits DNA. The sample holds about 300,000 distinct CDR3 sequences. RNA in its total form was extracted from whole blood, and T cells were not sorted. The receptor's source is a human donor with ulcerative colitis or Crohn's disease, or a healthy co-twin of an affected twin (not recorded which). The sample was blood. The gene calls are TRBV4-3 and TRBJ2-5; checking the TCRdb D call of TRBD1 is not possible without DNA. The CDR3 protein is CASSQDGPTGSSETQYF.